The next 12 T cell receptor beta chains were all read from a single sample in a study of cytomegalovirus exposure and HLA in healthy donors. Both 60 Vbeta primers and 13 Jbeta primers went into the PCR. Libraries were prepared by immunoSEQ multiplex PCR; TCRdb keeps only in-frame clonotypes and omits some of them. The sample lists a few hundred thousand clones; roughly four fifths were seen once. Input material: PBMCs. The receptors originated from a girl aged 2-10 years in good health and CMV-seronegative.

This chain links TRBV19 with TRBJ2-5, with D possibly being TRBD2 (6 bases). The CDR3 sequence is 13 residues long. Germline lookup yields CDR1 LNHDA and CDR2 SQIVND (reference sequence). Trimming shortened V by 6 bases and J by 7 bases, and 15 bases separated the two germline ends. In DNA, the CDR3 is TGTGCCAGTAGGGGACTGACGAAGGGGACCCAGTACTTC. Its translation: CASRGLTKGTQYF.

J is TRBJ1-5 and V is TRBV4-1; no firm D call. Trimming took 2 bases from V and 5 from J, leaving 22 bases between them. CDR1 is MGHRA and CDR2 is YSYEKL in the germline V gene. This CDR3 region has 18 residues. Written as DNA, the CDR3 is TGCGCCAGCAGCCAATTCCTACCCCTGGCGGTCCGCGATCAGCCCCAGCATTTT. This codes for CASSQFLPLAVRDQPQHF.

This clone was counted a single time. CDR3 coding DNA: TGCAGGAGGGATACGAACACTGAAGCTTTCTTT. It encodes CRRDTNTEAFF. The chain uses TRBV20-1 and TRBJ1-1; D is unclear. This CDR3 contains 11 residues. Looked up from germline, CDR1 is DFQATT and CDR2 is SNEGSKA (reference sequence).

CDR3 nucleotide sequence: TGTGCCAGTAGTACTACCGACAGCACGAACACTGAAGCTTTCTTT. Amino acids: CASSTTDSTNTEAFF. This sequence joins TRBV19 and TRBJ1-1; TRBD1 is a possible D gene (5 bases). Germline CDR1 reads LNHDA; CDR2 reads SQIVND (reference sequence). The CDR3 extends over 15 amino acids. V lost 4 bases and J lost 1, with 13 bases in between.

Only one count was recorded for this clone. The gene calls are TRBV2 and TRBJ2-2, with D perhaps matching TRBD2 (5 bases). This CDR3 contains 15 residues. Per germline, CDR1 SNHLY and CDR2 FYNNEI. The ends were cut back, 7 bases at V and 5 bases at J, with 17 bases in the middle. The CDR3: CASTEGEGLTGELFF. Written as DNA, the CDR3 is TGTGCCAGCACTGAGGGAGAGGGCTTGACCGGGGAGCTGTTTTTT. The variable domain in full, completed from reference TRBV2 and TRBJ2-2, reads EPEVTQTPSHQVTQMGQEVILRCVPISNHLYFYWYRQILGQKVEFLVSFYNNEISEKSEIFDDQFSVERPDGSNFTLKIRSTKLEDSAMYFCASTEGEGLTGELFFGEGSRLTVL.

The chain has TRBV5-1 and TRBJ2-7, with D perhaps TRBD1 (5 bases). Trimming took 4 bases from V and 0 from J, leaving 11 bases between them. This CDR3 spans 14 amino acids. Germline V gene sequence: CDR1 SGHRS, CDR2 YFSETQ. CDR3 nucleotide sequence: TGCGCCAGCAGCCCAAGTCAGGGCTCCTACGAGCAGTACTTC. Residues: CASSPSQGSYEQYF.

The chain is built from TRBV2 and TRBJ1-1; 9 nucleotides align to TRBD1. CDR3 length equals 14 residues. The trim removed 6 bases at V and 11 bases at J, leaving 13 bases unmatched. Germline CDR1 is SNHLY and CDR2 is FYNNEI. The DNA for the CDR3 is TGTGCCAGCAGGGGACAGGGAAACTCTGGGGCGGCTTTCTTT. Protein sequence: CASRGQGNSGAAFF.

The sample holds a few counts of this clone. This chain uses TRBV30 with TRBJ2-7; 7 nucleotides align to TRBD1. The CDR3 covers 12 residues. The V gene end was trimmed by 4 bases and the J gene end by 3 bases; junction bases not matched to a gene: 3. CDR1 is GTSNPN, CDR2 SVGIG, per germline (reference sequence). DNA for the CDR3: TGTGCCTGGAATCGGGACAGCTACGAGCAGTACTTC. This gives the protein CAWNRDSYEQYF. The whole variable domain, filled in from reference TRBV30 and TRBJ2-7, reads SQTIHQWPATLVQPVGSPLSLECTVEGTSNPNLYWYRQAAGRGLQLLFYSVGIGQISSEVPQNLSASRPQDRQFILSSKKLLLSDSGFYLCAWNRDSYEQYFGPGTRLTVT.

The V gene is TRBV25-1, the J gene TRBJ1-4; possible D gene TRBD1, 6 bases. This CDR3 comprises 17 residues. Germline V CDR1 and CDR2: MGHDK, SYGVNS. V was clipped by 3 bases and J by 8 bases, with 22 bases between them. In nucleotides, the CDR3 is TGTGCCAGCAGTGATCCCCCACTGCCCGGGACATCAGAAAAACTGTTTTTT. Translated, it gives CASSDPPLPGTSEKLFF.

The chain uses TRBV2 and TRBJ1-4; 8 positions match TRBD1. The germline V gene encodes CDR1 SNHLY and CDR2 FYNNEI. With V trimmed by 9 bases and J by 8 bases, 5 bases remained unmatched. The CDR3 runs 12 residues. CDR3 nucleotides: TGTGCCAGGCGACAGGGGACGGAAAAACTGTTTTTT. Its protein product is CARRQGTEKLFF.

The chain links TRBV9 to TRBJ1-1, with 7 bases lining up with TRBD1. The CDR3 runs 15 residues. Germline CDR1 reads SGDLS; CDR2 reads YYNGEE. Trimming cost V 3 bases and J 8 bases; bases outside gene matches: 13. The CDR3 reads CASSDDREGRTEAFF. For the CDR3, the DNA is TGTGCCAGCAGCGATGACAGGGAAGGGCGCACGGAAGCTTTCTTT.

This chain connects TRBV6-1 to TRBJ1-3; D ambiguous. CDR1 is MNHNS and CDR2 is SASEGT in the germline V gene. CDR3 length: 17 residues. V was cut by 0 bases and J by 1 base, with 13 bases left in between. As DNA, the CDR3 is TGTGCCAGCAGTGAAGCGGTAGGAGCCGGGTCTGGAAACACCATATATTTT. It encodes CASSEAVGAGSGNTIYF.